The 17 T cell receptor beta chains below were found in one sample sequenced in a study of ipilimumab plus nivolumab after autologous stem cell transplantation. This table comes from immunoSEQ multiplex PCR, and its TCRdb copy is limited to in-frame clones, with some not included. The sample has 15,000 to 20,000 clones; roughly four fifths are singletons. Sequences were derived from PBMCs, sampled in a trial of ipilimumab plus nivolumab as post-transplant consolidation. These TCRs come from a male donor with diffuse large B-cell lymphoma.

The chain employs TRBV21-1 and TRBJ1-2. TRBV21-1 is assigned pseudogene status. The CDR3 loop spans 15 amino acids. The CDR3 is CASSKPGRSNYGYTF. In DNA, the CDR3 is TGTGCCAGCAGCAAACCGGGACGGTCTAACTATGGCTACACCTTC.

The V call is TRBV18, the J call TRBJ1-6; D gene unclear. Trimming left V 2 bases short and J 4 bases short, with 12 bases between. The germline CDR1 and CDR2 sequences are KGHSH and LQKENI. The CDR3 covers 16 residues. CDR3 in DNA: TGTGCCAGCTCACCAACGTGGGAGGGATATAATTCACCCCTCCACTTT. It specifies CASSPTWEGYNSPLHF.

This clone was observed a few times. The rearrangement uses TRBV9 and TRBJ2-5; D tentatively fits TRBD1 or TRBD2 (5 bases each). The germline V gene encodes CDR1 SGDLS and CDR2 YYNGEE. The CDR3 has 13 residues. V shed 4 bases and J shed 5 bases, with 12 bases lying between them. The CDR3 sequence is CASSFTGRETQYF. The CDR3 nucleotides read TGTGCCAGCAGCTTCACGGGACGGGAGACCCAGTACTTC.

The J gene is TRBJ2-3, the V gene TRBV30; TRBD1 aligns across 8 bases. J gave up 2 bases and V 4 bases, and 5 bases lay outside the gene matches. The CDR3 consists of 14 residues. CDR1 and CDR2 from the germline V gene are GTSNPN and SVGIG (reference sequence). The CDR3 bases are TGTGCCTGGACCAGGGGACAGGTCACAGATACGCAGTATTTT. The encoded protein is CAWTRGQVTDTQYF.

The chain employs TRBV7-2 and TRBJ2-7; 12 positions match TRBD2. The J segment lost 5 bases and the V segment lost 1 base, leaving 6 bases of the junction unmatched. There are 16 residues in the CDR3. From germline, CDR1 is SGHTA and CDR2 FQGNSA. CDR3 bases: TGTGCCAGCAGCTTAGTAGGTGGGACTAGCGGGCACGAGCAGTACTTC. Translating gives CASSLVGGTSGHEQYF.

The CDR3 sequence: CASSIGQSIMNTEAFF. CDR3 nucleotides: TGTGCCAGCAGCATCGGACAGAGTATCATGAACACTGAAGCTTTCTTT. The chain joins TRBV5-4 to TRBJ1-1; D possibly corresponds to TRBD1 (6 bases). Germline V lookup: CDR1 SGHNT, CDR2 YYREEE (reference sequence). V lost 4 bases to trimming and J lost 0 bases, with 16 bases between them. This CDR3 has 16 residues. The full variable domain, with the rest looked up from reference TRBV5-4 and TRBJ1-1, is ETGVTQSPTHLIKTRGQQVTLRCSSQSGHNTVSWYQQALGQGPQFIFQYYREEENGRGNFPPRFSGLQFPNYSSELNVNALELDDSALYLCASSIGQSIMNTEAFFGQGTRLTVV.

On this clone: The junction shows a germline mismatch at one end, possibly a read error. This chain connects TRBV9 to TRBJ1-3, with D possibly being TRBD1 (5 bases). Germline lookup yields CDR1 SGDLS and CDR2 YYNGEE. This CDR3 comprises 11 residues. DNA of the CDR3: TGTGCCAGCAGTAGTTACGGGACCCTCAGGTTT. Translation gives CASSSYGTLRF.

The V gene is TRBV7-9, the J gene TRBJ2-1; perhaps TRBD1 as D (5 bases). The germline CDR1 and CDR2 sequences are SEHNR and FQNEAQ (reference sequence). The V end lost 2 bases, the J end lost 1 base, and 6 bases lay between the germline ends. The CDR3 spans 14 residues. CDR3 nucleotides: TGTGCCAGCAGCTTAACAGGTTCCTACAATGAGCAGTTCTTC. Translating gives CASSLTGSYNEQFF.

The chain combines TRBV25-1 with TRBJ1-1, with D possibly TRBD1 on 6 matching bases. Trimming pared 6 bases from V and 3 bases from J, leaving 14 bases between. CDR1 and CDR2 from the germline V gene are MGHDK and SYGVNS. The CDR3 is 14 amino acids. The CDR3 spells CASSTRGLDTEAFF. The CDR3 DNA is TGTGCCAGCAGCACCCGGGGGCTAGACACTGAAGCTTTCTTT.

CDR3 amino acids: CASSLLGTSGYNEQFF. The CDR3 DNA is TGTGCCAGCAGCTTACTGGGGACTAGCGGATACAATGAGCAGTTCTTC. This chain joins TRBV11-2 and TRBJ2-1, with 11 bases lining up with TRBD2. The CDR3 length is 16 residues. From germline, CDR1 is SGHAT and CDR2 FQNNGV. V lost 2 bases, J lost 4 bases, and 4 bases stayed unmatched.

The CDR3 DNA follows: TGTGCCAGTACCCCGTCAGCGGCAGAGACCCAGTACTTC. It specifies CASTPSAAETQYF. The chain recombines TRBV19 with TRBJ2-5, with a weak D call TRBD2 (5 bases). V lost 7 bases and J 4 bases, leaving 13 bases between the germline ends. The CDR3 totals 13 residues. The germline V gene encodes CDR1 LNHDA and CDR2 SQIVND (reference sequence).

This chain links TRBV30 with TRBJ2-5; a weak D match, TRBD1 (5 bases). V was cut by 3 bases and J by 5 bases, with 13 bases left in between. The CDR3 consists of 13 residues. Germline V gene data show CDR1 as GTSNPN and CDR2 as SVGIG (reference sequence). DNA for the CDR3: TGTGCCTGGAGCCCTACAGGCTTCGAGACCCAGTACTTC. Protein product: CAWSPTGFETQYF.

V usage is TRBV5-1 and J usage is TRBJ1-2, with 7 bases lining up with TRBD1. The CDR3 totals 13 residues. Trimming removed 4 bases from V and 3 bases from J; junction bases left unmatched: 3. Germline V lookup: CDR1 SGHRS, CDR2 YFSETQ. CDR3 residues: CASSAGGDYGYTF. DNA of the CDR3: TGCGCCAGCAGCGCAGGGGGGGACTATGGCTACACCTTC.

The chain couples TRBV2 to TRBJ1-4, with 8 positions matching TRBD1. The CDR3 runs to 15 residues. The J segment lost 2 bases and the V segment lost 1 base, leaving 0 bases of the junction unmatched. Germline loops: CDR1 SNHLY, CDR2 FYNNEI. This CDR3 is CASSEGTGTNEKLFF. CDR3 nucleotides: TGTGCCAGCAGTGAAGGGACAGGGACTAATGAAAAACTGTTTTTT.

V gene TRBV15 combines with J gene TRBJ1-5; tentative D call: TRBD1 (5 bases). The CDR3 is made up of 13 amino acids. V was pared by 8 bases and J by 5 bases, with 13 bases between. In germline, CDR1 is LNHNV, CDR2 YYDKDF (reference sequence). For the CDR3, the DNA is TGTGCCACCGGGACCCTTCGCGATCAGCCCCAGCATTTT. Amino acid sequence: CATGTLRDQPQHF.

This clone appeared a single time. J is TRBJ2-7 and V is TRBV19; D is uncertain. CDR3 length: 14 amino acids. Trimming cost V 1 base and J 1 base, with 8 bases left between them. Germline values: CDR1 LNHDA, CDR2 SQIVND (reference sequence). In DNA, the CDR3 is TGTGCCAGTAGTATAGCGCGGACGTCCTACGAGCAGTACTTC. This encodes CASSIARTSYEQYF.

The chain couples TRBV18 to TRBJ2-2, with D maybe TRBD2 (5 bases). V was trimmed by 3 bases and J by 0 bases, leaving 14 bases between them. Germline-derived CDR1 and CDR2 are KGHSH and LQKENI. This CDR3 has 17 residues. The CDR3 loop is CASSPLGQRSNTGELFF. For the CDR3, the DNA is TGTGCCAGCTCACCGTTGGGTCAGCGGTCGAACACCGGGGAGCTGTTTTTT.